Below are 2 T cell receptor beta chains sequenced from a single sample in a study of cytomegalovirus exposure and HLA in healthy donors (TCRdb year 2017). The library was prepared using the immunoSEQ multiplex PCR assay. For the multiplex PCR, a mixture combining 60 forward primers for TCR Vbeta segments and 13 reverse primers for TCR Jbeta segments was used. The source is immuneACCESS, and TCRdb retained only in-frame sequences with V and J called. Part of the clones is not carried over; for the studies checked, unresolved V genes explain less than half of this, and the remainder is unexplained. The table for this sample shows some 72,000 clones. 4% to 5.5% of the sample lies in the top ten. The sample was PBMCs. The receptors were gathered from a man aged 35 to 55 in good health and CMV-seronegative.

The chain combines TRBV27 with TRBJ1-5; tentatively, D is TRBD1 (6 bases). V gave up 5 bases and J gave up 7 bases, with 15 bases separating them. CDR1 is MNHEY and CDR2 is SMNVEV in the germline V gene (reference sequence). This CDR3 contains 14 residues. The CDR3 DNA sequence: TGTGCCAGCAGTCCATGGGAGGGGGGGCAGCCCCAGCATTTT. This gives the protein CASSPWEGGQPQHF.

The chain employs TRBV30 and TRBJ1-2; 7 nucleotides match TRBD1. Germline CDR1 is GTSNPN and CDR2 is SVGIG (reference sequence). The length of the CDR3 is 14 residues. V lost 4 bases, J lost 5 bases, and 10 bases stayed unmatched. In DNA form, the CDR3 reads TGTGCCTGGAAGGTTATAGGGGGCCAATATGGCTACACCTTC. It codes for CAWKVIGGQYGYTF. The full variable domain, its missing parts supplied by reference TRBV30 and TRBJ1-2, is SQTIHQWPATLVQPVGSPLSLECTVEGTSNPNLYWYRQAAGRGLQLLFYSVGIGQISSEVPQNLSASRPQDRQFILSSKKLLLSDSGFYLCAWKVIGGQYGYTFGSGTRLTVV.